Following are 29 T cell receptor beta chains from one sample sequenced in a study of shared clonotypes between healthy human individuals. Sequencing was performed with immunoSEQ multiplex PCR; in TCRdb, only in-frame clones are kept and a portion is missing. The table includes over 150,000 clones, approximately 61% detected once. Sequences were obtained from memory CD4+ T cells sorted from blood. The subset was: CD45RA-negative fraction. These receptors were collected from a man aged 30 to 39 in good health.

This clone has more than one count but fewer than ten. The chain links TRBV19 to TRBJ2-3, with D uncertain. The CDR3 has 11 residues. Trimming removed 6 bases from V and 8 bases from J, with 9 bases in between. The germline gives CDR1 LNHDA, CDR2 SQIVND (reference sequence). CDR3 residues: CASRASGTQYF. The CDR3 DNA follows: TGTGCCAGTAGAGCTAGTGGTACGCAGTATTTT.

This CDR3 reads CASSTGTRAETQYF. CDR3 nucleotide sequence: TGTGCCAGCAGCACAGGGACTAGGGCAGAGACCCAGTACTTC. This chain uses TRBV5-4 with TRBJ2-5; 8 bases map to TRBD2. Germline-derived CDR1 and CDR2 are SGHNT and YYREEE (reference sequence). V gave up 4 bases and J gave up 4 bases; unmatched junction bases: 6. This CDR3 has 14 amino acids.

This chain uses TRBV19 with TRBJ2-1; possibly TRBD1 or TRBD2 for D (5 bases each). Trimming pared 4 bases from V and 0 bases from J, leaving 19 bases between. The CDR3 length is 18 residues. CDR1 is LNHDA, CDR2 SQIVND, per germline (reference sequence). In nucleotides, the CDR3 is TGTGCCAGTAGTACGTTTGTCGGGACGGCTATCTCCTACAATGAGCAGTTCTTC. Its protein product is CASSTFVGTAISYNEQFF.

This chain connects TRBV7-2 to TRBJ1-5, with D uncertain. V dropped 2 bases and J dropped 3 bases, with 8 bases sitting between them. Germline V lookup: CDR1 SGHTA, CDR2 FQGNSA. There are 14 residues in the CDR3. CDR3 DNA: TGTGCCAGCAGCTTATCCGGGTACAATCAGCCCCAGCATTTT. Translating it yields CASSLSGYNQPQHF.

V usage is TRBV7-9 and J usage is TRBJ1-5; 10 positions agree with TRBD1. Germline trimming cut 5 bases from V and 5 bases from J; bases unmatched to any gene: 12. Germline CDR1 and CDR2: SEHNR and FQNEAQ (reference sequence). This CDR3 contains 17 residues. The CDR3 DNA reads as TGTGCCAGCAGCCAGACAGGGGGCCATTGGGCCCATCAGCCCCAGCATTTT. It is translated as CASSQTGGHWAHQPQHF.

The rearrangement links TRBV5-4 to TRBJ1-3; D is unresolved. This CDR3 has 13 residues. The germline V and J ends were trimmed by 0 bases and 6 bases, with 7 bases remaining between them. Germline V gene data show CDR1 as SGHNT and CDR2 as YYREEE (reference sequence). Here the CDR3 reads CASSLDRTNTIYF. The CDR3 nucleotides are TGTGCCAGCAGCTTGGACAGAACAAACACCATATATTTT.

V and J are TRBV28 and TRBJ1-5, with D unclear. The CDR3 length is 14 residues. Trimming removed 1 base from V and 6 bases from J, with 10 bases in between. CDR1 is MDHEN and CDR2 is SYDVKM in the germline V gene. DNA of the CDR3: TGTGCCAGCAGTTTATTGGGGTTCGGTCAGCCCCAGCATTTT. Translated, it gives CASSLLGFGQPQHF.

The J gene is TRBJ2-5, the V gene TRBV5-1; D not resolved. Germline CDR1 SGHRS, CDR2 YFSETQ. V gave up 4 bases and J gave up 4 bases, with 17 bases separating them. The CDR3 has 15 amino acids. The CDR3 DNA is TGCGCCAGCAGCGACCTATATGGTCAAGGAGAGACCCAGTACTTC. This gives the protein CASSDLYGQGETQYF. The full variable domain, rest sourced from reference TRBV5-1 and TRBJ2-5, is KAGVTQTPRYLIKTRGQQVTLSCSPISGHRSVSWYQQTPGQGLQFLFEYFSETQRNKGNFPGRFSGRQFSNSRSEMNVSTLELGDSALYLCASSDLYGQGETQYFGPGTRLLVL.

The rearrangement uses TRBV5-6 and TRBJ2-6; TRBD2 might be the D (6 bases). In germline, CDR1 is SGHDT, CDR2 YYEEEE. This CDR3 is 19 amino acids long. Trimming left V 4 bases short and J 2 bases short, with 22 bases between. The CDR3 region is CASSLKLGTPGTGANVLTF. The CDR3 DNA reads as TGTGCCAGCAGCCTGAAACTCGGGACTCCCGGGACTGGGGCCAACGTCCTGACTTTC.

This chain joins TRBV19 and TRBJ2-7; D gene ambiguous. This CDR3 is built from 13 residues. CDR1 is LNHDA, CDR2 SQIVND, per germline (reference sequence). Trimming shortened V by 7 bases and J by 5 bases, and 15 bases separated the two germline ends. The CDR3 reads CASKPALRNEQYF. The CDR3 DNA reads TGTGCCAGTAAGCCGGCGTTGAGAAACGAGCAGTACTTC. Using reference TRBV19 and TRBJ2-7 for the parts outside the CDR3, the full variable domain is DGGITQSPKYLFRKEGQNVTLSCEQNLNHDAMYWYRQDPGQGLRLIYYSQIVNDFQKGDIAEGYSVSREKKESFPLTVTSAQKNPTAFYLCASKPALRNEQYFGPGTRLTVT.

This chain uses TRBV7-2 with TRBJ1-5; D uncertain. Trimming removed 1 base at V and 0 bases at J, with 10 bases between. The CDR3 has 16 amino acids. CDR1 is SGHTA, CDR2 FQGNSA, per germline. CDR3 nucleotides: TGTGCCAGCAGCTTAGGGGCAGGTAATAGCAATCAGCCCCAGCATTTT. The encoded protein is CASSLGAGNSNQPQHF.

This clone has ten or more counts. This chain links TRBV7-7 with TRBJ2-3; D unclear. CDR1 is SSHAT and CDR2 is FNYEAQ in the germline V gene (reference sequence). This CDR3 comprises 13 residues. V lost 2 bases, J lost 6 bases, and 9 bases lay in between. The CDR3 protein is CASSLTPWDTQYF. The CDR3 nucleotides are TGTGCCAGCAGCTTAACTCCCTGGGATACGCAGTATTTT.

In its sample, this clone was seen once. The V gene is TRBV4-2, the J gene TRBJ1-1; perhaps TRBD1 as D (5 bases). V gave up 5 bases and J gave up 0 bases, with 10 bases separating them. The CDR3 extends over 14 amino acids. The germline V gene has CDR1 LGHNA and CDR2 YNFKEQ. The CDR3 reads CASSERGLNTEAFF. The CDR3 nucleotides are TGTGCCAGCAGCGAAAGGGGTTTGAACACTGAAGCTTTCTTT.

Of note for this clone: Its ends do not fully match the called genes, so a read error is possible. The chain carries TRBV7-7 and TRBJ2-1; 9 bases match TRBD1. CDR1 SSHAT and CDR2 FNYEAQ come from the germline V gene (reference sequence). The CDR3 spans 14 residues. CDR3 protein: CASSVDRGLGEQFF. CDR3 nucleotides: TGTGCTAGCAGCGTTGACAGGGGGTTAGGTGAGCAGTTCTTC.

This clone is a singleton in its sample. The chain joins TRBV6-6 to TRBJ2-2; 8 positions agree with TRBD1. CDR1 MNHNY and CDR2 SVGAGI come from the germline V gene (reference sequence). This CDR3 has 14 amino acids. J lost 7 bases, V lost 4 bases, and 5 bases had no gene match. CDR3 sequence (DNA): TGTGCCAGCAGTTCCCCGGACAGGGTCGGGGAGCTGTTTTTT. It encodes CASSSPDRVGELFF.

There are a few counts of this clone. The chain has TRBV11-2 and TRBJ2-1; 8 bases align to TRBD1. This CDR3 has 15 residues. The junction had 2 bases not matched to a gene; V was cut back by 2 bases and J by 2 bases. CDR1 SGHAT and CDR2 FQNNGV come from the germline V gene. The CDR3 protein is CASSLSGGAYNEQFF. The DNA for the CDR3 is TGTGCCAGCAGCTTATCAGGGGGCGCCTACAATGAGCAGTTCTTC.

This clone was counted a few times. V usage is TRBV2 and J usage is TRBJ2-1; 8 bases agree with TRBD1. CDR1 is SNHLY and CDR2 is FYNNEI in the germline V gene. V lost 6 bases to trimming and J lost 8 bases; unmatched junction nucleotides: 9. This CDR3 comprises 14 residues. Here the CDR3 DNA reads TGTGCCAGCAGCGAAAGGACAGGGCGAGATGAGCAGTTCTTC. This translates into CASSERTGRDEQFF.

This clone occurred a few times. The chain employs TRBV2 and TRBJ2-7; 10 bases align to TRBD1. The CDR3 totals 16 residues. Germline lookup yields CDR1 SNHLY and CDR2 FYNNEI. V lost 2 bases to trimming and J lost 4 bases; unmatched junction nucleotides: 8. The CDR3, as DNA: TGTGCCAGCAGTGAACAGGGGACAGGGGTGGGGTACGAGCAGTACTTC. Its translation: CASSEQGTGVGYEQYF.

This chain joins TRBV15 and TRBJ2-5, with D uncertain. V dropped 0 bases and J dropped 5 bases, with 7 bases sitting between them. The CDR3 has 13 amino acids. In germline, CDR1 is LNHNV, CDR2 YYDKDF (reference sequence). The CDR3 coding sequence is TGTGCCACCAGCAGAGATCTCGCGGAGACCCAGTACTTC. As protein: CATSRDLAETQYF.

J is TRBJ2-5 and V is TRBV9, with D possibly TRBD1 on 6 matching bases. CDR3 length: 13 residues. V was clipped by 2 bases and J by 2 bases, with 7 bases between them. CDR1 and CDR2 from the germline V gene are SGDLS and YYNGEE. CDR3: CASSVGTQETQYF. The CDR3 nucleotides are TGTGCCAGCAGCGTTGGGACACAAGAGACCCAGTACTTC.

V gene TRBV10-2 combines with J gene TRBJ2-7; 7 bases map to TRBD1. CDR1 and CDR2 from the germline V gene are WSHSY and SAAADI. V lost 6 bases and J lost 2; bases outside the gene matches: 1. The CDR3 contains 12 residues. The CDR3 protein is CASRGTAYEQYF. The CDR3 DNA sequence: TGCGCCAGCAGGGGGACAGCCTACGAGCAGTACTTC.

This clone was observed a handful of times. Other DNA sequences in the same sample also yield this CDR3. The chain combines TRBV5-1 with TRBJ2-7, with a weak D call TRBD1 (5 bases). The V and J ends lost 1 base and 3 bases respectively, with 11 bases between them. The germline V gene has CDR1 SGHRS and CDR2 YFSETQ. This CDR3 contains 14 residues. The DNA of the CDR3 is TGCGCCAGCAGCTTGACAGGCGAACTCTACGAGCAGTACTTC. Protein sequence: CASSLTGELYEQYF.

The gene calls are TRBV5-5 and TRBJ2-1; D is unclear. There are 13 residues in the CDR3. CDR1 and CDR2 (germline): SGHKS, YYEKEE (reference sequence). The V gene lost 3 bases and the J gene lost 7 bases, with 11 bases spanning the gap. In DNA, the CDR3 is TGTGCCAGCAGCTCCGGACCCACAAATGAGCAGTTCTTC. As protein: CASSSGPTNEQFF.

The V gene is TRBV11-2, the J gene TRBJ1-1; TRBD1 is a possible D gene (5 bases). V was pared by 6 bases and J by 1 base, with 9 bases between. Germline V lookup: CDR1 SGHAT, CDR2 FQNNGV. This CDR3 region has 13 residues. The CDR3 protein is CASRGTGNTEAFF. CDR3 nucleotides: TGTGCCAGCAGGGGGACGGGGAACACTGAAGCTTTCTTT.

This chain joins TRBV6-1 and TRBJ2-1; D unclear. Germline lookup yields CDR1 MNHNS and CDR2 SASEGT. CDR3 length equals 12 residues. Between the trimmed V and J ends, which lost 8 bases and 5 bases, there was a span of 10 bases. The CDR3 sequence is CASVSSDNEQFF. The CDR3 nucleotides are TGTGCCAGCGTCTCTTCCGACAATGAGCAGTTCTTC.

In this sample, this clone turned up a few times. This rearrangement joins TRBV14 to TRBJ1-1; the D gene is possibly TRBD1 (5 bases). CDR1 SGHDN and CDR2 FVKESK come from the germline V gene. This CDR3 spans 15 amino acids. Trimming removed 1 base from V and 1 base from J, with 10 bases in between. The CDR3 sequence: CASSQVGLQNTEAFF. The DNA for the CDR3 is TGTGCCAGCAGCCAAGTGGGACTCCAGAACACTGAAGCTTTCTTT.

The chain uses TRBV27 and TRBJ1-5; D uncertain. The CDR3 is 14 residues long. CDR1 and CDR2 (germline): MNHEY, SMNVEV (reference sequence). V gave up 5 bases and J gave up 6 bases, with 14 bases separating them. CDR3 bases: TGTGCCAGCAGTCCCCACCAAGCGGGTCAGCCCCAGCATTTT. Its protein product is CASSPHQAGQPQHF.

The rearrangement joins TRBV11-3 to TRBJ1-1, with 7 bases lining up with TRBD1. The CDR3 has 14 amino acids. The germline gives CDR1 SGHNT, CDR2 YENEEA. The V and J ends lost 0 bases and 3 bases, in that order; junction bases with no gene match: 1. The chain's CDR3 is CASSLEGTDTEAFF. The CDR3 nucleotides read TGTGCCAGCAGCTTAGAAGGGACAGACACTGAAGCTTTCTTT.

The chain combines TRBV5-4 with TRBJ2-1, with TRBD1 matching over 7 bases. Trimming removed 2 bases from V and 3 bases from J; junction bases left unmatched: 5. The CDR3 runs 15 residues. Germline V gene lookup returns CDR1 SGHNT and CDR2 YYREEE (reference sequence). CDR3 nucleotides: TGTGCCAGCAGCTTAGGACAGGTAGTCTACAATGAGCAGTTCTTC. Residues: CASSLGQVVYNEQFF. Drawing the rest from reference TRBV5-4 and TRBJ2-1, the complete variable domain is ETGVTQSPTHLIKTRGQQVTLRCSSQSGHNTVSWYQQALGQGPQFIFQYYREEENGRGNFPPRFSGLQFPNYSSELNVNALELDDSALYLCASSLGQVVYNEQFFGPGTRLTVL.